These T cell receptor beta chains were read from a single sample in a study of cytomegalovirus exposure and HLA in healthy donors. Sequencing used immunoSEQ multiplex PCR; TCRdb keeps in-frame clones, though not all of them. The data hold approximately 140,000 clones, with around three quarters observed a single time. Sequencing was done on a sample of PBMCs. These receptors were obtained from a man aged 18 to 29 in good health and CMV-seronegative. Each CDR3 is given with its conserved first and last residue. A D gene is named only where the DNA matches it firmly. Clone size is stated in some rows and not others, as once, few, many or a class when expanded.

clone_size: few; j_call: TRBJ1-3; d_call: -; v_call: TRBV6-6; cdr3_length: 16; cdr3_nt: TGTGCCAGCAGTTACCCCACAGGTCTCTCTGGAAACACCATATATTTT; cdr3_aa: CASSYPTGLSGNTIYF
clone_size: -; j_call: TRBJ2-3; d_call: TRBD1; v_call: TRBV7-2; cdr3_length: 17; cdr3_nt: TGTGCCAGCAGCTCCCCGGTAAAGGGGGCGAGCACAGATACGCAGTATTTT; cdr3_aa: CASSSPVKGASTDTQYF
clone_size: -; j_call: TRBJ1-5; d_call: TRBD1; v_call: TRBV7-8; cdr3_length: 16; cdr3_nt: TGTGCCAGCAGTGGGACAGCGACTTATAGCAATCAGCCCCAGCATTTT; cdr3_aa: CASSGTATYSNQPQHF
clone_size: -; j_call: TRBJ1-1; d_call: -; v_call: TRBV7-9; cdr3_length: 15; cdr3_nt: TGTGCCAGCAGCCCTCTCACGGGTTTGCGTTCTGAAGCTTTCTTT; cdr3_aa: CASSPLTGLRSEAFF
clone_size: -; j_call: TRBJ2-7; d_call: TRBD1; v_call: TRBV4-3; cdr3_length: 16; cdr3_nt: TGCGCCAGCAGCCAAGTTTTTCAGGGGGCCTCCTACGAGCAGTACTTC; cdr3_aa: CASSQVFQGASYEQYF
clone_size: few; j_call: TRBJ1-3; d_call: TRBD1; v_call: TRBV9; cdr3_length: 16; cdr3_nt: TGTGCCAGCAGCGTAGAGGGGGCGAGCTCTGGAAACACCATATATTTT; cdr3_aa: CASSVEGASSGNTIYF
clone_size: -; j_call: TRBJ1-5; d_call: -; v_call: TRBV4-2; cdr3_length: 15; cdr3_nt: TGTGCCAGCAGCCAAGACAGATATAGCAATCAGCCCCAGCATTTT; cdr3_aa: CASSQDRYSNQPQHF
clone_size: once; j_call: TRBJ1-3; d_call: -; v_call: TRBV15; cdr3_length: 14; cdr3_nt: TGTGCCACCAGCCGGGGAAGCTCTGGAAACACCATATATTTT; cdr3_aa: CATSRGSSGNTIYF
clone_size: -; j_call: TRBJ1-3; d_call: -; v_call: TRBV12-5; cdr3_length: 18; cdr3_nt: TGTGCTAGTGGTTTGGTACCCAGCGGGGGTTGGGGGGGAAACACCATATATTTT; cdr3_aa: CASGLVPSGGWGGNTIYF
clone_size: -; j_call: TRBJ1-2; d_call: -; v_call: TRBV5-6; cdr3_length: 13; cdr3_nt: TGTGCCAGCAGCTTGGCCCCAGGGGATGGCTACACCTTC; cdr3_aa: CASSLAPGDGYTF
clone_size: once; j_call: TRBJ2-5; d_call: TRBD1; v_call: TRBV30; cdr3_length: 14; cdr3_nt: TGTGCCTGGAATCGGGACAGGGTAAGAGAGACCCAGTACTTC; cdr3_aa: CAWNRDRVRETQYF
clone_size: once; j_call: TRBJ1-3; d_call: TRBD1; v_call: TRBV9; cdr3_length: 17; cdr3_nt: TGTGCCAGCAGCGAGAGGGTGACAGGGATAGGTGGAAACACCATATATTTT; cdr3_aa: CASSERVTGIGGNTIYF
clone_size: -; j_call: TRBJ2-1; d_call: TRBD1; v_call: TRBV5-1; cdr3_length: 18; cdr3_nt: TGCGCCAGCAGCTTGGGACCCCTACAGGGGGCGCCGGGCAATGAGCAGTTCTTC; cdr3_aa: CASSLGPLQGAPGNEQFF
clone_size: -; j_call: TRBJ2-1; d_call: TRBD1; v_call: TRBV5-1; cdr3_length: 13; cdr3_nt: TGCGCCAGCAGCTTTACAGGGGGCGATGAGCAGTTCTTC; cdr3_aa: CASSFTGGDEQFF
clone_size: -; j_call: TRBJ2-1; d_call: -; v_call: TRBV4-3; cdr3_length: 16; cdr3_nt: TGCGCCAGCAGCCAACTTTTGACAAATTCCTACAATGAGCAGTTCTTC; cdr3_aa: CASSQLLTNSYNEQFF
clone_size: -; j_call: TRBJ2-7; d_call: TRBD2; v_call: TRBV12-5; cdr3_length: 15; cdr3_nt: TGTGCTAGTGGTCCAGGGACTAGCGGGGACTACGAGCAGTACTTC; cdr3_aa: CASGPGTSGDYEQYF
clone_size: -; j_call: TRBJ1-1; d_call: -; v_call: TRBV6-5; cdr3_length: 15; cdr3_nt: TGTGCCAGCAGAACCTGGGACTTTGGGGACACTGAAGCTTTCTTT; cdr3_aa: CASRTWDFGDTEAFF
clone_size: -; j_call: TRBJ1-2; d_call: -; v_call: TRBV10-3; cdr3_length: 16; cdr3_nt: TGTGCCATCAGGGTGGGGGAGGCCGGCGCAAGCTATGGCTACACCTTC; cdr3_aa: CAIRVGEAGASYGYTF
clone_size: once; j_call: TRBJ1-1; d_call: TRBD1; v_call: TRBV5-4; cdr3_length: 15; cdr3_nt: TGTGCCAGCAGCCCACCACAGGGGCCGAACACTGAAGCTTTCTTT; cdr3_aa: CASSPPQGPNTEAFF
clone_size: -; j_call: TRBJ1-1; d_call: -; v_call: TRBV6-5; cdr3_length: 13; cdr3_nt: TGTGCCAGCAGTGGGGGGGGCGGGACAAGGGCTTTCTTT; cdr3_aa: CASSGGGGTRAFF
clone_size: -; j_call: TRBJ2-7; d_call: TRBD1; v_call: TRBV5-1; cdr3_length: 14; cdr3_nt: TGCGCCAGCAGCTCCGGACAGGGGTCCTACGAGCAGTACTTC; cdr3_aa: CASSSGQGSYEQYF
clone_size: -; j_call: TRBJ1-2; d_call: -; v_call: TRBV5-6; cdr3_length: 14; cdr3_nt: TGTGCCAGCAGCTTGGAGGCGGCACCGTCCGGCTACACCTTC; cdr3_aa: CASSLEAAPSGYTF
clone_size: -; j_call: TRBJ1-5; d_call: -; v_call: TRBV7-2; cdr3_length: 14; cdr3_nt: TGTGCCAGCAGCTTAGGTCATAGCAATCAGCCCCAGCATTTT; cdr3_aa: CASSLGHSNQPQHF
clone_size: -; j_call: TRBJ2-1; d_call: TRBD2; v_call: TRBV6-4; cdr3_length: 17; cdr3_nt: TGTGCCAGCAGTGACTCGAGTCTTGCGGGGGGGCCTAATGAGCAGTTCTTC; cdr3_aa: CASSDSSLAGGPNEQFF
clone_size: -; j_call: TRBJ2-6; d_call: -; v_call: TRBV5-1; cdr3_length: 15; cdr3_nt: TGCGCCAGCAGCATCAGACAATCTGGGGCCAACGTCCTGACTTTC; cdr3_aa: CASSIRQSGANVLTF
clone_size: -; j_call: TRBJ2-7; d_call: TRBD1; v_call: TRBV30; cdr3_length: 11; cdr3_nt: TGTGCCTGGAGTACAGGGGGGGAGCAGTACTTC; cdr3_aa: CAWSTGGEQYF
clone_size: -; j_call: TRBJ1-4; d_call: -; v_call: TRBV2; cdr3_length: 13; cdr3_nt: TGTGCCAGCAGGCCCGGGTCCAAAGAAAAACTGTTTTTT; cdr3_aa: CASRPGSKEKLFF
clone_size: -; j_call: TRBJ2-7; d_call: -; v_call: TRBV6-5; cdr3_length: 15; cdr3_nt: TGTGCCAGCAGTTTAGGACAAGAAACGATTTACGAGCAGTACTTC; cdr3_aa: CASSLGQETIYEQYF
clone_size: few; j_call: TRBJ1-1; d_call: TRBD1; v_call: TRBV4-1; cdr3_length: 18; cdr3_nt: TGCGCCAGCAGCCAAATGGGGTTTAACAGGGGGCGGAACACTGAAGCTTTCTTT; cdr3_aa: CASSQMGFNRGRNTEAFF
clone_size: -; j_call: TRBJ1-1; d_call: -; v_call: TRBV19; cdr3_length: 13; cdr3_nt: TGTGCCAGTAGTGGTACGGTGAACACTGAAGCTTTCTTT; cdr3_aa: CASSGTVNTEAFF
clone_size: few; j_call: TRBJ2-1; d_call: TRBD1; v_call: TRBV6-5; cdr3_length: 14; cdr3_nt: TGTGCCAGCGCCGGGACAGGGGGACCCAATGAGCAGTTCTTC; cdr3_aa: CASAGTGGPNEQFF
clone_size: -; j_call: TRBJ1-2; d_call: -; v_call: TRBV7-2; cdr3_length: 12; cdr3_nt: TGTGCCAGCAGCTTAGAAGTCAGACTCTACACCTTC; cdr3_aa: CASSLEVRLYTF
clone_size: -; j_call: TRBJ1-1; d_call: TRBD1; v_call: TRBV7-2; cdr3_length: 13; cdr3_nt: TGTGCCAGTTCTGACAGGGGGCGAACTGAAGCTTTCTTT; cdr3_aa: CASSDRGRTEAFF
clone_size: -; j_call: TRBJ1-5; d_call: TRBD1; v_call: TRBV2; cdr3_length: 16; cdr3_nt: TGTGCCAGCAGTTTACCGACGGGACAGTTCAATCAGCCCCAGCATTTT; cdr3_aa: CASSLPTGQFNQPQHF
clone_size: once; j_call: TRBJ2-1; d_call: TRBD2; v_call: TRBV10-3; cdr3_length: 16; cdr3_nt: TGTGCCATCAGTGATTACCGAGCGGGGGGGTTTAATGAGCAGTTCTTC; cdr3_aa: CAISDYRAGGFNEQFF
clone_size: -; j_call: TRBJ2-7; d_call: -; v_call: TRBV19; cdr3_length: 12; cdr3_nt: TGTGCCAGTAGTACCCCCCAGGGCGAGCAGTACTTC; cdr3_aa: CASSTPQGEQYF
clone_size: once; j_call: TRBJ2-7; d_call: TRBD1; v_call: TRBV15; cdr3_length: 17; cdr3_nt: TGTGCCACCAGCAGTGGACAGGGAGCCCGAAGCCGCTACGAGCAGTACTTC; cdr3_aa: CATSSGQGARSRYEQYF
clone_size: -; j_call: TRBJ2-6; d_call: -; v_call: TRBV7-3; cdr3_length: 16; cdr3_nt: TGTGCCAGCAGCTTAATTTCCAGGCCCGGGGCCAACGTCCTGACTTTC; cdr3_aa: CASSLISRPGANVLTF
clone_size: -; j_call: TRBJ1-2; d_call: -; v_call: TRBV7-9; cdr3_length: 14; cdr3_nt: TGTTCCAGCAGCTCCGCGCTTTCAAGCTATGGCTACACCTTC; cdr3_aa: CSSSSALSSYGYTF
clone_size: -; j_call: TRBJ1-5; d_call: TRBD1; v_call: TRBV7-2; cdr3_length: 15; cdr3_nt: TGTGCCAGCAGCCCCCAGGGGACAGGGTCCCAGCCCCAGCATTTT; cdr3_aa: CASSPQGTGSQPQHF
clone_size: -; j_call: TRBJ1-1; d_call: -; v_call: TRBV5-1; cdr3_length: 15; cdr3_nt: TGCGCCAGCAGCCTCATAGGGGTGGTGAACACTGAAGCTTTCTTT; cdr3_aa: CASSLIGVVNTEAFF
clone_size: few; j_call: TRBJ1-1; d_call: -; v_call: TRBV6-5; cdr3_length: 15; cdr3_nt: TGTGCCAGCATGATTGGGCAGGGAGGGAACACTGAAGCTTTCTTT; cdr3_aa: CASMIGQGGNTEAFF
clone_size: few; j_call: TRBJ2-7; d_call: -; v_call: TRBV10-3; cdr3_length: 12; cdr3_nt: TGTGCCATCAGCCGGGATTTCTACGAGCAGTACTTC; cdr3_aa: CAISRDFYEQYF
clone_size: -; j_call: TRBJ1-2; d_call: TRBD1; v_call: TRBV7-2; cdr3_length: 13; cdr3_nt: TGTGCCAGCAGCCGGGACAGGGGGAATGGCTACACCTTC; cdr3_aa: CASSRDRGNGYTF
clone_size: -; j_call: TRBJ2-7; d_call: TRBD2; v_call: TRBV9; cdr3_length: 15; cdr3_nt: TGTGCCAGCAGCGTAGAGGACGGGGGGGGAGACGAGCAGTACTTC; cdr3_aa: CASSVEDGGGDEQYF
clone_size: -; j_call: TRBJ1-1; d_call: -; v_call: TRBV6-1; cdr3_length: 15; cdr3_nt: TGTGCCAGCAGTGCGTTGGTGGGGAGAATAGGTGAAGCTTTCTTT; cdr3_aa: CASSALVGRIGEAFF
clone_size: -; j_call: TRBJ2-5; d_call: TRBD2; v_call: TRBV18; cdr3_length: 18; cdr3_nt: TGTGCCAGCTCACGCCCCAGGACTAGCGGGGGGGCAGGAGAGACCCAGTACTTC; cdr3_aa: CASSRPRTSGGAGETQYF
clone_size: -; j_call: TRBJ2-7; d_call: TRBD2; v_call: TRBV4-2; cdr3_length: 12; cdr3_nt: TGTGCCAGCAGCTTGGGCGGGAGCGAGCAGTACTTC; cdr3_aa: CASSLGGSEQYF
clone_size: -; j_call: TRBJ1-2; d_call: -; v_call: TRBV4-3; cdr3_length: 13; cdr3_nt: TGCGCCAGCAGCCCCCGGGAGGACTATGGCTACACCTTC; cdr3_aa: CASSPREDYGYTF
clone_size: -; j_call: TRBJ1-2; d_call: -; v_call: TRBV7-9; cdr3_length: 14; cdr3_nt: TGTGCCAGCAGCTCCCTCCACCTAGGATATGGCTACACCTTC; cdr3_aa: CASSSLHLGYGYTF
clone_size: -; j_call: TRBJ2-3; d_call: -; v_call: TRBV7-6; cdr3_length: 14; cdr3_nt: TGTGCCAGCAGCTTACTTGGGCCGACGGATACGCAGTATTTT; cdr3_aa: CASSLLGPTDTQYF
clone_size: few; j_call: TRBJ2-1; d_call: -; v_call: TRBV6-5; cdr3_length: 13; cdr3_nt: TGTGCCAGCAGTTTCCACGAGGGAGGATGGCCGTTCTTC; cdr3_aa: CASSFHEGGWPFF
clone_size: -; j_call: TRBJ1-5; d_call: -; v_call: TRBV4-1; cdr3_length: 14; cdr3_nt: TGCGCCAGCAGCTTTTATACAGGGAAGCAGCCCCAGCATTTT; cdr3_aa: CASSFYTGKQPQHF
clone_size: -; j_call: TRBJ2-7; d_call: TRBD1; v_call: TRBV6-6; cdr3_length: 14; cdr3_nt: TGTGCCAGCGGAAGTGGACAGGGGGCACTCGAGCAGTACTTC; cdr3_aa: CASGSGQGALEQYF
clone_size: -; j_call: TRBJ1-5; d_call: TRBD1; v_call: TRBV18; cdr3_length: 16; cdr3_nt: TGTGCCAGCTCACGGGGGACAGGGAGGAGCAATCAGCCCCAGCATTTT; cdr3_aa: CASSRGTGRSNQPQHF
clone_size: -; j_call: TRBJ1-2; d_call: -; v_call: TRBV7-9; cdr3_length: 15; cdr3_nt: TGTGCCAGCAGCTTACTCGGTGCAGGGGTTGATGGCTACACCTTC; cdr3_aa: CASSLLGAGVDGYTF
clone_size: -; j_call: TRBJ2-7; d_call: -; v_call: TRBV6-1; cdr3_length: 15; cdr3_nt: TGTGCCAGCAGTGAAGCGGGTGACAGCTCCTACGAGCAGTACTTC; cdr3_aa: CASSEAGDSSYEQYF
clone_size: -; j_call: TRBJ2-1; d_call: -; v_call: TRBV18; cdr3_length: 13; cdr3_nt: TGTGCCAGCTCACTAGGACAAGACAATGAGCAGTTCTTC; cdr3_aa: CASSLGQDNEQFF
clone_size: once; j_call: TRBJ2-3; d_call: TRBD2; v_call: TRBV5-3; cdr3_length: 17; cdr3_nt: TGTGCCAGAAGCCGAAGTCCCCAGCGGGAGAGCACAGATACGCAGTATTTT; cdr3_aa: CARSRSPQRESTDTQYF
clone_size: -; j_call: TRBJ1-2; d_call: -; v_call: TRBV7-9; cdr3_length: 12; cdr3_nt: TGTGCCAGCAGCCCTCGTGAGGATGGCTACACCTTC; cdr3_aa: CASSPREDGYTF